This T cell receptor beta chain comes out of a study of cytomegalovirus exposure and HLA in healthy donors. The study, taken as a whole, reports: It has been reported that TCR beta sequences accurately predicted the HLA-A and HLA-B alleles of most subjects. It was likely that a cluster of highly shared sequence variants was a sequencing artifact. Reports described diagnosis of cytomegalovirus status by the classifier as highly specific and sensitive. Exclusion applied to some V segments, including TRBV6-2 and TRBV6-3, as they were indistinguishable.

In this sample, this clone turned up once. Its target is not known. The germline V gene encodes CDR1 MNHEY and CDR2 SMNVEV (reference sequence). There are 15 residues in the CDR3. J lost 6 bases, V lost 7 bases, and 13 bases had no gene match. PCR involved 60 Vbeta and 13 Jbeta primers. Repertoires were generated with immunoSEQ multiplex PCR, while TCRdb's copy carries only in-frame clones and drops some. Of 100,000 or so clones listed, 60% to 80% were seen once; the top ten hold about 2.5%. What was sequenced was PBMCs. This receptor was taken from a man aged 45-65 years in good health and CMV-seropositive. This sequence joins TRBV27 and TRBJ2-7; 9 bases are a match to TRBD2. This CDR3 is CASNPRGAGGVEQYF. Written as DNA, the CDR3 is TGTGCCAGCAACCCCCGGGGAGCGGGAGGTGTCGAGCAGTACTTC.